This T cell receptor (beta chain) was found in a study of shared clonotypes between healthy human individuals. General study points: Sampling included only blood; tissue repertoires likely differ. The expectation was that sequencing depth would affect clonotype sharing among donors. When naive CD4 clonotypes were compared across a few donors, about 4.9% were shared. As a rule, naive subsets had a larger estimated richness than memory subsets.

Germline loops: CDR1 SGHAT, CDR2 FQNNGV. The ends were cut back, 5 bases at V and 4 bases at J, with 12 bases in the middle. This CDR3 is 13 amino acids long. With respect to this clone: Its matching antigen is unknown.

Profiled with immunoSEQ multiplex PCR; TCRdb holds only in-frame clones, not every one. There are 650,000 to 750,000 clones in the sample; approximately 75% occur only once, and 1.8% lies in the top ten. V is TRBV11-2 and J is TRBJ2-7, with unresolved D. The sequence was collected from a woman in her twenties or thirties in good health. Material for sequencing was memory CD4+ T cells sorted from blood. The sample's subset: CD45RA-negative fraction. CDR3 in amino acids: CASSRSTGYEQYF. The CDR3 DNA reads TGTGCCAGCAGCCGGTCCACTGGGTACGAGCAGTACTTC.